The 8 T cell receptor beta chains in this list originate from one sample, sequenced in a study of vaccination and CD4 T cells after COVID-19 (dated by TCRdb to 2022 to 2024). These receptors have no known antigen. The library was produced with PCR. The listed sequencing device is Illumina iSeq 100. DNA from cultured CD4+ T cells was subjected to TCR sequencing with the Oncomine TCR Beta short-read assay at the Johns Hopkins FTIC core. The public reads were reprocessed in TCRdb via fastp at Q25 and MiXCR, keeping in-frame beta chains. Identical CDR3 protein sequences are pooled into one entry, listed with their most common genes and DNA. This sample is represented by about 26,000 distinct CDR3 sequences; 40% to 45% of them were singletons. Roughly 4.9% of the sample comes from the top ten. The time point label of this sample denotes: late sampling 161 to 241 days after vaccination in a few convalescent patients. Per the publication, the treatment or condition label means: approximately nine-day PBMC culture with coronavirus spike peptide pools or control peptides (ViraFEST assay).

Sequenced here: CD4+ T cells from blood, cultured in vitro, sampled about 7 months after SARS-CoV-2 vaccination. Receptor source: a human donor who had recovered from COVID-19.

The rearrangement uses TRBV18 and TRBJ1-1; D unresolved. The ends were cut back, 3 bases at V and 1 base at J, with 6 bases in the middle. Germline CDR1 is KGHSH and CDR2 is LQKENI. The CDR3 extends over 13 amino acids. This CDR3 is CASSPLENTEAFF. Written as DNA, the CDR3 is TGTGCCAGCTCACCCCTTGAGAACACTGAAGCTTTCTTT.

This clonotype has only a few counts. The V and J genes are TRBV7-2 and TRBJ2-3; 8 positions match TRBD2. This CDR3 region has 15 residues. V trimming: 5 bases; J trimming: 3 bases; junction bases outside the gene matches: 7. Germline V lookup: CDR1 SGHTA, CDR2 FQGNSA. CDR3 bases: TGTGCCAGCAGCACAGCTAGCGGGCGGACAGATACGCAGTATTTT. Its translation is CASSTASGRTDTQYF.

This chain uses TRBV5-1 with TRBJ1-1, with D unresolved. CDR3 length: 13 residues. CDR1 and CDR2 (germline): SGHRS, YFSETQ. V was cut by 4 bases and J by 1 base, with 8 bases left in between. CDR3 sequence: CASSTGPNTEAFF. In nucleotides, the CDR3 is TGCGCCAGCAGCACTGGGCCGAACACTGAAGCTTTCTTT.

The chain links TRBV28 to TRBJ1-6; 9 bases are a match to TRBD1. With 1 base clipped from V and 7 bases from J, the junction kept 2 bases outside the gene matches. Germline V gene lookup returns CDR1 MDHEN and CDR2 SYDVKM. The CDR3 has 15 amino acids. The CDR3 nucleotides are TGTGCCAGCAGTTTATCCGACAGGGGGAATTCACCCCTCCACTTT. Amino acid sequence: CASSLSDRGNSPLHF.

The genes are TRBV27 and TRBJ2-1, with D perhaps given as TRBD1 or TRBD2 (6 bases each). Trimming took 7 bases from V and 1 from J, leaving 14 bases between them. CDR1 is MNHEY and CDR2 is SMNVEV in the germline V gene (reference sequence). The CDR3 is 15 amino acids. Here the CDR3 DNA reads TGTGCCAGCACCCAAGGAGGGGGGTCCTACAATGAGCAGTTCTTC. Protein sequence: CASTQGGGSYNEQFF.

The rearrangement links TRBV15 to TRBJ2-6; 9 bases line up with TRBD1. The trim removed 3 bases at V and 2 bases at J, leaving 5 bases unmatched. CDR3 length: 17 amino acids. Germline V gives CDR1 LNHNV, CDR2 YYDKDF (reference sequence). The CDR3 bases are TGTGCCACCAGCAGCCGGGACAGGGTAACTGGGGCCAACGTCCTGACTTTC. Translating gives CATSSRDRVTGANVLTF.

In its sample, this clonotype was seen once. This chain joins TRBV10-3 and TRBJ2-3; D unclear. CDR1 is ENHRY, CDR2 SYGVKD, per germline. Trimming took off 3 bases at V and 4 bases at J, with 11 bases between the two ends. The CDR3 covers 14 residues. CDR3 in amino acids: CAISDYSISDTQYF. CDR3 DNA: TGTGCCATCAGTGATTATAGCATCTCAGATACGCAGTATTTT.

This clonotype showed up just once. J is TRBJ2-3 and V is TRBV6-1; possibly TRBD1 for D (6 bases). Trimming removed 4 bases at V and 6 bases at J, with 23 bases between. Per the germline V gene, CDR1 is MNHNS and CDR2 is SASEGT. The CDR3 runs to 17 residues. In DNA, the CDR3 is TGTGCCAGCAGTGGGAGAAACAGGGCCTCCTCCCCGGATACGCAGTATTTT. Translation gives CASSGRNRASSPDTQYF.